This T cell receptor (beta chain) was observed in a study of spatial heterogeneity in lung cancer. Study-wide background: Detection consistently yielded more beta chains than alpha chains. The study, taken as a whole, reports: Among blood samples, ubiquitous expanded tumor TCRs appeared more at resection than at follow-up.

One entry per CDR3 protein results from TCRdb running MiXCR on the 5' RACE reads. Counted here are some 10,000 distinct CDR3 sequences, around 9.4% occurring once; the ten biggest clones make up 24%. From germline, CDR1 is SGHRS and CDR2 YFSETQ. The CDR3 runs to 13 residues. V gave up 0 bases and J gave up 4 bases, with 5 bases separating them. Time point meaning: sample taken at primary tumor resection. The study sequenced unsorted whole RNA from tumor, nontumor lung or frozen PBMC. A total of approximately 77 untreated early-stage non-small cell lung cancer patients served as donors. This clonotype was found many times. Its antigen is not known.

This TCR derives from a male donor with early-stage non-small cell lung cancer. The chain combines TRBV5-1 with TRBJ2-1; D ambiguous. The sequencing used PBMCs, collected at surgery. The CDR3: CASSLVRYNEQFF. The CDR3 coding sequence is TGCGCCAGCAGCTTGGTTAGGTACAATGAGCAGTTCTTC.